One sample yielded the 28 T cell receptor beta chains listed below, sequenced in a study of blood T cells in healthy people across ages. Primed by a sample-barcoded 5' primer and a J-beta primer mix, a second PCR proceeded for about 7 to 12 cycles. TCRdb passed the 5' RACE reads through MiXCR, listing each CDR3 protein once. The sample carries about 1.5 million distinct CDR3 sequences, 42% recorded once. The sample taken for sequencing was blood. The receptors shown here come from a woman aged 18-29 years in good health.

This clonotype was observed a few times. The chain joins TRBV7-9 to TRBJ2-7, with D unclear. V gave up 4 bases and J gave up 3 bases, with 10 bases separating them. This CDR3 contains 13 residues. Looked up from germline, CDR1 is SEHNR and CDR2 is FQNEAQ (reference sequence). DNA for the CDR3: TGTGCCAGCAGCTCCAGGATGGGCTACGAGCAGTACTTC. Amino acid sequence: CASSSRMGYEQYF.

The chain combines TRBV10-3 with TRBJ2-5, with D possibly matching TRBD1 (6 bases). This CDR3 contains 16 residues. In germline, CDR1 is ENHRY, CDR2 SYGVKD. Trimming took 0 bases from V and 4 from J, leaving 15 bases between them. CDR3 region: CAISESGAGLGETQYF. The CDR3 nucleotides read TGTGCCATCAGTGAGTCGGGGGCTGGATTGGGAGAGACCCAGTACTTC.

The chain carries TRBV6-1 and TRBJ2-5, with 9 nucleotides matching TRBD1. The CDR3 length is 15 residues. Looked up from germline, CDR1 is MNHNS and CDR2 is SASEGT. J was trimmed by 3 bases and V by 5 bases; bases with no gene match: 7. The CDR3: CASSTLTGGKETQYF. The CDR3 bases are TGTGCCAGCAGTACGCTGACAGGGGGTAAAGAGACCCAGTACTTC.

This sequence joins TRBV12-3 or TRBV12-4 and TRBJ1-2; the D is unclear. Trimming left V 2 bases short and J 4 bases short, with 8 bases between. This CDR3 comprises 13 residues. CDR3 loop: CASSLKDSYGYTF. The CDR3 DNA sequence: TGTGCCAGCAGTTTAAAGGACTCCTATGGCTACACCTTC.

This chain joins TRBV6-1 and TRBJ2-3; 7 positions match TRBD2. J was trimmed by 2 bases and V by 0 bases; bases with no gene match: 5. CDR3 length: 16 residues. The germline V gene has CDR1 MNHNS and CDR2 SASEGT. In nucleotides, the CDR3 is TGTGCCAGCAGTGAAGCGAGACTAGCACTCACAGATACGCAGTATTTT. Translated, it gives CASSEARLALTDTQYF.

This clonotype was detected ten times or more. The gene calls are TRBV6-6 and TRBJ2-3; the D is unclear. Trimming took off 8 bases at V and 5 bases at J, with 5 bases between the two ends. The germline CDR1 and CDR2 sequences are MNHNY and SVGAGI (reference sequence). The CDR3 spans 10 residues. CDR3 in DNA: TGTGCCAGCGTTGGAGATACGCAGTATTTT. This gives the protein CASVGDTQYF.

J is TRBJ2-1 and V is TRBV19; D is tentatively TRBD1 or TRBD2 (5 bases each). The CDR3 contains 15 residues. V shed 7 bases and J shed 4 bases, with 17 bases lying between them. The germline CDR1 and CDR2 sequences are LNHDA and SQIVND (reference sequence). The DNA for the CDR3 is TGTGCCAGTATTGGGGACGGTGGGTTTTACAATGAGCAGTTCTTC. As protein: CASIGDGGFYNEQFF.

This chain connects TRBV6-5 to TRBJ2-1; possibly TRBD1 for D (7 bases). The CDR3 is 14 residues long. The V end was cut by 3 bases, the J end by 5 bases, with 11 bases between. Germline V gene data show CDR1 as MNHEY and CDR2 as SVGAGI. CDR3 DNA sequence: TGTGCCAGCAGTTATCAGGGGGGTAACAATGAGCAGTTCTTC. Translation gives CASSYQGGNNEQFF.

This clonotype came up a few times. The chain couples TRBV12-5 to TRBJ2-1; TRBD2 agrees at 10 bases. CDR3 length: 16 amino acids. With V trimmed by 0 bases and J by 3 bases, 2 bases remained unmatched. Germline V gives CDR1 LGHNT, CDR2 FRNRAP. As DNA, the CDR3 is TGTGCTAGTGGTTTGGTACTAGCGGGGCACTACAATGAGCAGTTCTTC. Its translation is CASGLVLAGHYNEQFF.

Comments on this clonotype: One junction end disagrees with the germline gene, perhaps due to a read error. The chain couples TRBV7-9 to TRBJ2-7, with 7 positions matching TRBD1. The germline gives CDR1 SEHNR, CDR2 FQNEAQ (reference sequence). The CDR3 length is 13 residues. CDR3 amino acids: CAGSLRDSYEQYF. DNA of the CDR3: TGTGCCGGCAGCCTGAGGGACAGCTACGAGCAGTACTTC.

This clonotype was seen a few times. The chain has TRBV25-1 and TRBJ1-2; 10 bases map to TRBD1. V lost 4 bases and J lost 8; bases outside the gene matches: 10. Per the germline V gene, CDR1 is MGHDK and CDR2 is SYGVNS. This CDR3 region has 15 residues. For the CDR3, the DNA is TGTGCCAGCAGTGCTCCGGGACAGGGGACTCAGGGCTACACCTTC. This translates into CASSAPGQGTQGYTF.

This chain connects TRBV27 to TRBJ2-7, with TRBD1 matching over 8 bases. V gave up 3 bases and J gave up 6 bases; unmatched junction bases: 10. There are 15 residues in the CDR3. Looked up from germline, CDR1 is MNHEY and CDR2 is SMNVEV (reference sequence). This chain's CDR3 is CASSFYTGGGAEQYF. The CDR3, as DNA: TGTGCCAGCAGTTTTTATACAGGGGGTGGTGCCGAGCAGTACTTC.

This clonotype turned up a few times. The chain links TRBV27 to TRBJ1-2; TRBD1 matches at 9 bases. This CDR3 is built from 15 residues. The germline gives CDR1 MNHEY, CDR2 SMNVEV (reference sequence). V shed 5 bases and J 3 bases; nucleotides not matched to a gene: 7. This CDR3 reads CASSPTGGAYYGYTF. DNA of the CDR3: TGTGCCAGCAGTCCTACAGGGGGCGCTTACTATGGCTACACCTTC.

This clonotype was seen just once. V and J are TRBV6-6 and TRBJ1-5, with 7 bases lining up with TRBD1. The V gene end was trimmed by 1 base and the J gene end by 5 bases; junction bases not matched to a gene: 5. CDR1 MNHNY and CDR2 SVGAGI come from the germline V gene (reference sequence). The CDR3 consists of 15 residues. The CDR3 region is CASSYLSQGDQPQHF. CDR3 bases: TGTGCCAGCAGTTACTTGAGTCAGGGGGATCAGCCCCAGCATTTT.

The CDR3 loop is CASSPGRAASGYTF. The CDR3 DNA sequence: TGTGCCAGCAGCCCCGGCAGGGCTGCTTCTGGCTACACCTTC. The chain employs TRBV12-3 or TRBV12-4 and TRBJ1-2; a weak D match, TRBD1 (5 bases). The length of the CDR3 is 14 residues. V shed 6 bases and J shed 7 bases, with 18 bases lying between them.

In this sample, this clonotype turned up a few times. The chain employs TRBV5-1 and TRBJ2-7; a possible D gene is TRBD1 (6 bases). V lost 0 bases and J 1 base, leaving 11 bases between the germline ends. The CDR3 runs to 15 residues. In germline, CDR1 is SGHRS, CDR2 YFSETQ. CDR3 bases: TGCGCCAGCAGCTTGGTTGAAGGACAGTCCTACGAGCAGTACTTC. Protein sequence: CASSLVEGQSYEQYF.

This clonotype was seen more than once but under ten times. This chain uses TRBV13 with TRBJ2-1, with no clear D. Per germline, CDR1 PRHDT and CDR2 FYEKMQ (reference sequence). The V gene lost 5 bases and the J gene lost 6 bases, with 11 bases spanning the gap. The length of the CDR3 is 13 residues. This chain's CDR3 is CASSRTQFNEQFF. CDR3 DNA: TGTGCCAGCAGCCGCACGCAGTTCAATGAGCAGTTCTTC. Together with reference TRBV13 and TRBJ2-1, the CDR3 gives the full variable domain: AAGVIQSPRHLIKEKRETATLKCYPIPRHDTVYWYQQGPGQDPQFLISFYEKMQSDKGSIPDRFSAQQFSDYHSELNMSSLELGDSALYFCASSRTQFNEQFFGPGTRLTVL.

The chain couples TRBV7-8 to TRBJ1-2, with 7 bases lining up with TRBD1. The ends lost 5 bases at V and 2 bases at J; junction bases unmatched: 8. The length of the CDR3 is 15 residues. Per the germline V gene, CDR1 is SGHVS and CDR2 is FQNEAQ. The CDR3 nucleotides read TGTGCCAGCAGCACTCGACAGGGCCCCAACTATGGCTACACCTTC. Protein sequence: CASSTRQGPNYGYTF.

The chain has TRBV28 and TRBJ2-7, with D possibly TRBD2 on 5 matching bases. Germline V gene lookup returns CDR1 MDHEN and CDR2 SYDVKM. This CDR3 has 15 residues. Trimming cost V 7 bases and J 3 bases, with 19 bases left between them. CDR3 nucleotides: TGTGCCAGCATCTCACCGGCAACGGGGATCTACGAGCAGTACTTC. This sequence encodes CASISPATGIYEQYF.

This clonotype was picked up one time. J is TRBJ1-1 and V is TRBV2; D gene ambiguous. The CDR3 is made up of 12 amino acids. The germline V gene has CDR1 SNHLY and CDR2 FYNNEI. V was cut by 0 bases and J by 6 bases, with 5 bases left in between. The CDR3 here is CASSEASPEAFF. The CDR3 region has the DNA TGTGCCAGCAGTGAAGCAAGCCCTGAAGCTTTCTTT.

This chain links TRBV6-5 with TRBJ2-1; the match to TRBD2 covers 7 bases. This CDR3 comprises 13 residues. The ends lost 6 bases at V and 8 bases at J; junction bases unmatched: 7. Germline-derived CDR1 and CDR2 are MNHEY and SVGAGI. The CDR3 DNA reads as TGTGCCAGCAGAGGGACTACCGAGGATGAGCAGTTCTTC. Translation: CASRGTTEDEQFF.

This clonotype has just a few counts. This rearrangement joins TRBV29-1 to TRBJ2-3; possible D gene TRBD2, 5 bases. Germline CDR1 SQVTM, CDR2 ANQGSEA. The CDR3 consists of 14 residues. V was clipped by 4 bases and J by 0 bases, with 11 bases between them. The CDR3 loop is CSVGVGGSTDTQYF. CDR3 coding DNA: TGCAGCGTTGGAGTCGGCGGGAGCACAGATACGCAGTATTTT.

The chain carries TRBV20-1 and TRBJ2-3; TRBD2 matches 7 bases. The CDR3 spans 13 residues. From germline, CDR1 is DFQATT and CDR2 SNEGSKA (reference sequence). The trim removed 7 bases at V and 5 bases at J, leaving 9 bases unmatched. The CDR3 nucleotides read TGCAGTGTCGGAGGCGGGGGAGGAGATACGCAGTATTTT. This translates into CSVGGGGGDTQYF.

The chain is built from TRBV6-4 and TRBJ2-6, with 7 bases matching TRBD2. From germline, CDR1 is MRHNA and CDR2 SNTAGT. This CDR3 has 14 residues. V lost 0 bases and J lost 9; bases outside the gene matches: 2. CDR3 in DNA: TGTGCCAGCAGTGACTCGGGGGAGGGCAACGTCCTGACTTTC. This sequence encodes CASSDSGEGNVLTF.

The chain carries TRBV25-1 and TRBJ2-4; tentatively, D is TRBD2 (5 bases). The end of the DNA fits TRBJ2-5 better, so the J call may be wrong. The CDR3 totals 16 residues. Germline assignment: CDR1 MGHDK and CDR2 SYGVNS. The CDR3 protein is CASSEYMAGGQETQYF. The CDR3 coding sequence is TGTGCCAGCAGTGAATATATGGCTGGCGGGCAAGAGACCCAGTACTTC.

This clonotype was found a few times. The chain recombines TRBV27 with TRBJ2-3; no firm D call. Per the germline V gene, CDR1 is MNHEY and CDR2 is SMNVEV (reference sequence). This CDR3 has 17 residues. V was clipped by 4 bases and J by 1 base, with 18 bases between them. The CDR3 DNA reads TGTGCCAGCAGTTCTCCCTCTAGATTGGGTGGCACAGATACGCAGTATTTT. Translation: CASSSPSRLGGTDTQYF.

The chain couples TRBV25-1 to TRBJ2-1, with D hard to call. Trimming pared 2 bases from V and 5 bases from J, leaving 10 bases between. Germline-derived CDR1 and CDR2 are MGHDK and SYGVNS. The CDR3 extends over 14 amino acids. The CDR3 protein is CASSEDVGDNEQFF. The DNA of the CDR3 is TGTGCCAGCAGTGAAGATGTGGGTGACAATGAGCAGTTCTTC.

The genes are TRBV2 and TRBJ2-1, with 9 bases matching TRBD2. Germline values: CDR1 SNHLY, CDR2 FYNNEI. J gave up 9 bases and V 3 bases, and 12 bases lay outside the gene matches. This CDR3 has 16 residues. The CDR3 region is CASSDMAGGPSPEQFF. In DNA, the CDR3 is TGTGCCAGCAGTGATATGGCGGGAGGGCCTTCCCCTGAGCAGTTCTTC.